The TCR beta chain described here comes from a study of T cells in Graves' hyperthyroidism and ophthalmopathy. Findings of the study overall: Median prediction lead before ophthalmopathy onset was about 6.5 months with the model. Most clonotypes expanded in the thyroid (above 0.001) were also present in blood.

Amplified TCR beta CDR3 regions derived from RNA transcripts. The HTBI primer set served for first-round RT-PCR of the TCR CDR3. TCRdb independently ran MiXCR on the multiplex PCR reads; one entry per CDR3 protein. The table includes over 350,000 distinct CDR3 sequences, 11% to 15% detected once. With duration under 3 months, ophthalmopathy was active: Clinical Activity Score at least 3, NOSPECS at least 4. Every diagnosis used clinical symptoms, serum thyroxine and TRAb, thyroid ultrasound and orbital computed tomography. The ends lost 5 bases at V and 4 bases at J; junction bases unmatched: 5. Germline lookup yields CDR1 SEHNR and CDR2 FQNEAQ (reference sequence). CDR3 length equals 14 residues. This clonotype was seen many times. Its cognate antigen is unknown.

The receptor comes from a middle-aged man with Graves' ophthalmopathy. Material: blood. This chain joins TRBV7-9 and TRBJ1-2; TRBD1 agrees at 9 bases. CDR3 sequence: CASSLTGGGYGYTF. The CDR3 DNA is TGTGCCAGCAGCCTAACAGGGGGCGGCTATGGCTACACCTTC.